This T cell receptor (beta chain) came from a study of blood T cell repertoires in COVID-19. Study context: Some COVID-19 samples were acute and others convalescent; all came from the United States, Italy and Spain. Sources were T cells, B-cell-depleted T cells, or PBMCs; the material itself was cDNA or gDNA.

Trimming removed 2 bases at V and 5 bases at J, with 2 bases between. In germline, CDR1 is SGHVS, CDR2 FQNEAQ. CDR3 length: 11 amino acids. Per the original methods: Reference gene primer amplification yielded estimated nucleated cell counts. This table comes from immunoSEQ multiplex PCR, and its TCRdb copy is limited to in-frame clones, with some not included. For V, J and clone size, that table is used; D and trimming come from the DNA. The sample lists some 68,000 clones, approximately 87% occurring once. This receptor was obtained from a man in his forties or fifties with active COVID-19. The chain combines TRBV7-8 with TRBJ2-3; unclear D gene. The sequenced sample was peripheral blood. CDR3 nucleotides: TGTGCCAGCAGCTTACAAGATACGCAGTATTTT. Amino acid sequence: CASSLQDTQYF.